Each of the 26 T cell receptor beta chains below was sequenced from the same sample in a study of vaccination and CD4 T cells after COVID-19. Sequence data for DNA of cultured CD4+ T cells were generated by the Oncomine TCR Beta short-read assay. Genomic DNA extraction was carried out from cultured CD4+ T cells. MiXCR, run by TCRdb on the PCR reads, gives a single entry per CDR3 protein. This sample has some 7,800 distinct CDR3 sequences; about 30% occur once, and the top ten carry roughly an eighth. These receptors have no known antigen. The treatment was: 10-day PBMC culture with coronavirus spike peptide pools or control peptides (ViraFEST assay). Samples of CD4+ T cells were obtained from the unexposed donor before the COVID-19 pandemic (2011-2018). Sequenced sample: CD4+ T cells from blood, cultured in vitro. The receptors stem from a human donor in good health.

The J gene is TRBJ1-6, the V gene TRBV6-2 or TRBV6-3; tentatively, D is TRBD1 (5 bases). This CDR3 has 15 residues. V gave up 3 bases and J gave up 8 bases, with 14 bases separating them. Germline assignment: CDR1 MNHEY and CDR2 SVGEGT. CDR3 region: CASSYKSPGDSPLHF. CDR3 DNA: TGTGCCAGCAGTTATAAGTCCCCGGGGGATTCACCCCTCCACTTT.

Remarks on this clonotype: Because it lacks the conserved phenylalanine or tryptophan at the end, this CDR3 is likely a read error. The limits of the CDR3 on the DNA are not certain, so only TCRdb's listed CDR3 is given. The chain combines TRBV10-3 with TRBJ2-1; TRBD2, the table's D call, lacks a check against the DNA. Germline CDR1 and CDR2: ENHRY and SYGVKD. The CDR3 spans 11 residues, counting both ends. This chain's CDR3 is CAISDSGTTTV.

This clonotype came up a few times. V and J are TRBV7-2 and TRBJ1-2, with a possible D match to TRBD1 (6 bases). Germline CDR1 is SGHTA and CDR2 is FQGNSA. There are 13 residues in the CDR3. V lost 3 bases and J 8 bases, leaving 13 bases between the germline ends. The CDR3 is CASSFRTDDGYTF. The CDR3 coding sequence is TGTGCCAGCAGCTTTAGGACAGATGACGGCTACACCTTC.

This chain joins TRBV6-1 and TRBJ2-7; TRBD1 agrees at 9 bases. The CDR3 has 16 residues. Germline V CDR1 and CDR2: MNHNS, SASEGT. Germline trimming cut 1 base from V and 2 bases from J; bases unmatched to any gene: 6. This CDR3 is CASSEVMGQGPYEQYF. As DNA, the CDR3 is TGTGCCAGCAGTGAAGTAATGGGACAGGGCCCCTACGAGCAGTACTTC.

V gene TRBV11-2 combines with J gene TRBJ1-1; D not certain. Trimming took 0 bases from V and 4 from J, leaving 12 bases between them. The CDR3 runs to 15 residues. Germline lookup yields CDR1 SGHAT and CDR2 FQNNGV. This CDR3 is CASSLELAGSTEAFF. CDR3 DNA sequence: TGTGCCAGCAGCTTAGAGTTGGCGGGGAGCACTGAAGCTTTCTTT.

This clonotype was detected a few times. The chain couples TRBV20-1 to TRBJ2-2; TRBD1 might be the D (6 bases). This CDR3 contains 15 residues. The ends were cut back, 5 bases at V and 5 bases at J, with 18 bases in the middle. Germline CDR1 is DFQATT and CDR2 is SNEGSKA (reference sequence). This chain's CDR3 is CSAPQGFGRTGELFF. CDR3 DNA sequence: TGCAGTGCTCCTCAGGGGTTCGGCCGAACCGGGGAGCTGTTTTTT.

Here the CDR3 reads CSVVGALVSYNEQFF. The CDR3 coding sequence is TGCAGCGTAGTAGGGGCCCTCGTCTCCTACAATGAGCAGTTCTTC. This chain uses TRBV29-1 with TRBJ2-1, with a tentative D call TRBD1 (5 bases). This CDR3 spans 15 amino acids. Germline CDR1 and CDR2: SQVTM and ANQGSEA. The V and J ends lost 6 bases and 0 bases respectively, with 15 bases between them.

This clonotype appeared a few times. This chain links TRBV7-3 with TRBJ1-5; 11 bases are shared with TRBD1. After removal of 2 bases from V and 0 bases from J, the junction contained 12 bases not matched to a gene. In germline, CDR1 is SGHTA, CDR2 FQGTGA. This CDR3 comprises 20 residues. The CDR3 nucleotides are TGTGCCAGCAGCTTAGGTTCGGGACAGGGGGTTTTCCTTAGCAATCAGCCCCAGCATTTT. As protein: CASSLGSGQGVFLSNQPQHF. Full variable domain (rest looked up from reference TRBV7-3 and TRBJ1-5): GAGVSQTPSNKVTEKGKYVELRCDPISGHTALYWYRQSLGQGPEFLIYFQGTGAADDSGLPNDRFFAVRPEGSVSTLKIQRTERGDSAVYLCASSLGSGQGVFLSNQPQHFGDGTRLSIL.

The genes are TRBV5-6 and TRBJ1-2; 9 bases are a match to TRBD1. Trimming removed 0 bases from V and 8 bases from J; junction bases left unmatched: 5. This CDR3 region has 14 residues. Germline-derived CDR1 and CDR2 are SGHDT and YYEEEE. CDR3 nucleotides: TGTGCCAGCAGCTTGGCCGGGACAGGGCGAGGCTACACCTTC. This sequence encodes CASSLAGTGRGYTF.

This chain links TRBV19 with TRBJ1-5; 7 bases map to TRBD1. Germline loops: CDR1 LNHDA, CDR2 SQIVND (reference sequence). The CDR3 consists of 15 residues. V gave up 7 bases and J gave up 5 bases; unmatched junction bases: 11. CDR3 residues: CASIKSRGSDQPQHF. The CDR3 DNA reads TGTGCCAGTATTAAATCCAGGGGGTCGGATCAGCCCCAGCATTTT.

The J gene is TRBJ2-2, the V gene TRBV20-1, with D possibly matching TRBD1 (5 bases). The length of the CDR3 is 16 residues. V dropped 0 bases and J dropped 1 base, with 12 bases sitting between them. Germline V gene sequence: CDR1 DFQATT, CDR2 SNEGSKA (reference sequence). The chain's CDR3 is CSARDPRQGNTGELFF. CDR3 sequence (DNA): TGCAGTGCTAGAGATCCTCGGCAGGGGAACACCGGGGAGCTGTTTTTT.

This clonotype was found a few times. This chain connects TRBV10-3 to TRBJ2-4, with D possibly matching TRBD2 (6 bases). In germline, CDR1 is ENHRY, CDR2 SYGVKD. V lost 11 bases, J lost 8 bases, and 13 bases lay in between. This CDR3 is 11 amino acids long. The CDR3 reads CAATGGDIQYF. Written as DNA, the CDR3 is TGTGCCGCTACAGGAGGGGACATTCAGTACTTC.

J is TRBJ1-2 and V is TRBV5-8; D call uncertain. CDR3 length equals 12 residues. Germline CDR1 and CDR2: SGHTS and YDEGEE. Deletions cut 3 bases from V and 0 bases from J, with 3 bases between. This CDR3 reads CASSSPNYGYTF. For the CDR3, the DNA is TGTGCCAGCAGCTCCCCTAACTATGGCTACACCTTC.

This clonotype was seen a handful of times. This chain links TRBV6-1 with TRBJ2-7; a possible D gene is TRBD1 (5 bases). The CDR3 covers 12 residues. Trimming left V 8 bases short and J 4 bases short, with 12 bases between. Germline V lookup: CDR1 MNHNS, CDR2 SASEGT. CDR3 DNA: TGTGCCAGCGGGGCGCGGTGGTACGAGCAGTACTTC. Amino acids: CASGARWYEQYF.

This clonotype was detected only a few times. J is TRBJ2-1 and V is TRBV19; 11 bases agree with TRBD2. In germline, CDR1 is LNHDA, CDR2 SQIVND (reference sequence). The length of the CDR3 is 15 residues. The junction had 9 bases not matched to a gene; V was cut back by 7 bases and J by 7 bases. The CDR3 bases are TGTGCCAGTACCCCCTCAGCTAGCGGGAGGAATGAGCAGTTCTTC. It translates to CASTPSASGRNEQFF.

The chain recombines TRBV7-8 with TRBJ1-2, with a possible D match to TRBD1 (5 bases). Germline CDR1 is SGHVS and CDR2 is FQNEAQ. The V end was cut by 5 bases, the J end by 1 base, with 20 bases between. This CDR3 is 17 amino acids long. CDR3 nucleotide sequence: TGTGCCAGCAGCACACCCATGGGGGAATACATTAACTATGGCTACACCTTC. It is translated as CASSTPMGEYINYGYTF. The whole variable domain, remainder taken from reference TRBV7-8 and TRBJ1-2, is GAGVSQSPRYKVAKRGQDVALRCDPISGHVSLFWYQQALGQGPEFLTYFQNEAQLDKSGLPSDRFFAERPEGSVSTLKIQRTQQEDSAVYLCASSTPMGEYINYGYTFGSGTRLTVV.

This clonotype was observed a handful of times. V usage is TRBV20-1 and J usage is TRBJ1-2, with 7 nucleotides matching TRBD1. CDR1 is DFQATT and CDR2 is SNEGSKA in the germline V gene (reference sequence). The CDR3 runs 16 residues. Unmatched junction bases numbered 9, after V lost 0 bases and J lost 2 bases. The CDR3 loop reads CSARDFRQGGNYGYTF. DNA for the CDR3: TGCAGTGCTAGAGATTTCAGACAGGGCGGCAACTATGGCTACACCTTC.

This sequence joins TRBV19 and TRBJ2-5, with TRBD2 identical over 12 bases. CDR1 and CDR2 from the germline V gene are LNHDA and SQIVND (reference sequence). Germline trimming cut 5 bases from V and 5 bases from J; bases unmatched to any gene: 9. The CDR3 runs to 16 residues. The CDR3 is CASSSLLAGGMETQYF. The DNA of the CDR3 is TGTGCCAGTAGTTCCTTACTAGCGGGAGGTATGGAGACCCAGTACTTC.

The chain has TRBV6-2 or TRBV6-3 and TRBJ1-2; D uncertain. Deletions cut 6 bases from V and 8 bases from J, with 10 bases between. CDR3 length: 11 residues. CDR1 is MNHEY, CDR2 SVGEGT, per germline. CDR3 amino acids: CASRYEGGYTF. The DNA for the CDR3 is TGTGCCAGCAGGTATGAGGGCGGCTACACCTTC.

This clonotype has more than one count but fewer than ten. The chain joins TRBV7-2 to TRBJ1-6; the D is unclear. Germline V gene lookup returns CDR1 SGHTA and CDR2 FQGNSA. V lost 2 bases to trimming and J lost 7 bases, with 9 bases between them. CDR3 length equals 14 residues. The CDR3 DNA follows: TGTGCCAGCAGCTTACTCACCACAAATTCACCCCTCCACTTT. It specifies CASSLLTTNSPLHF.

This clonotype came up a few times. This chain connects TRBV5-4 to TRBJ1-1; D possibly corresponds to TRBD1 (6 bases). The CDR3 extends over 14 amino acids. CDR1 and CDR2 (germline): SGHNT, YYREEE (reference sequence). V was pared by 0 bases and J by 5 bases, with 11 bases between. In nucleotides, the CDR3 is TGTGCCAGCAGCTTGGTTGGGGGGCGGACTGAAGCTTTCTTT. It is translated as CASSLVGGRTEAFF.

V usage is TRBV12-3 or TRBV12-4 and J usage is TRBJ1-2; TRBD1 aligns across 8 bases. The CDR3 covers 14 residues. V gave up 7 bases and J gave up 3 bases; unmatched junction bases: 7. CDR3 region: CASTRQGRDYGYTF. For the CDR3, the DNA is TGTGCCAGCACGCGACAGGGGAGGGACTATGGCTACACCTTC.

The V gene is TRBV7-2, the J gene TRBJ2-5; TRBD2 is a possible D gene (5 bases). CDR3 length: 14 amino acids. V lost 5 bases, J lost 1 base, and 11 bases lay in between. Germline V lookup: CDR1 SGHTA, CDR2 FQGNSA. CDR3 region: CASSNSGIQETQYF. In nucleotides, the CDR3 is TGTGCCAGCAGCAATTCCGGGATCCAAGAGACCCAGTACTTC.

This clonotype was recorded a few times. This sequence joins TRBV20-1 and TRBJ2-3; possible D gene TRBD2, 5 bases. The CDR3 consists of 15 residues. Trimming stripped 0 bases from V and 0 bases from J, with 10 bases between. The V gene's germline CDR1 is DFQATT and CDR2 SNEGSKA (reference sequence). DNA of the CDR3: TGCAGTGCTAGAGACCCTTCTAGCAGCACAGATACGCAGTATTTT. Translating it yields CSARDPSSSTDTQYF.

A few counts support this clonotype. The CDR3 sequence is CASSPRSVYGYTF. The CDR3 DNA reads TGTGCCAGCAGTCCCCGTTCGGTTTATGGCTACACCTTC. The rearrangement links TRBV28 to TRBJ1-2; D call uncertain. The V gene lost 5 bases and the J gene lost 5 bases, with 12 bases spanning the gap. Per the germline V gene, CDR1 is MDHEN and CDR2 is SYDVKM. CDR3 size: 13 residues.

This clonotype was recorded a few times. The rearrangement links TRBV7-2 to TRBJ2-2; D unclear. In germline, CDR1 is SGHTA, CDR2 FQGNSA. The CDR3 is made up of 14 amino acids. V was pared by 3 bases and J by 3 bases, with 8 bases between. The CDR3 nucleotides are TGTGCCAGCAGCTTGGCATCCTACACCGGGGAGCTGTTTTTT. Translated: CASSLASYTGELFF.